This T cell receptor beta chain was retrieved from a study of PD-L1 blockade in urothelial cancer (dated by TCRdb to 2016 to 2017). For context, the study as a whole: Therapy was started in about 2014 for all patients, and atezolizumab 1,200 mg was administered intravenously every 3 weeks. About 90% of the roughly 30 patients were identified as males with urothelial cancer of bladder origin, and a prior smoking history was reported by 18 of 29 patients. Patients had an ECOG performance status of 0 or 1 and had received between 0 and 3 prior chemotherapy regimens. Blood samples were analyzed 3 weeks after the start of treatment (second dose) and 6 weeks after the start of treatment. A median of around 150,000 T cells and 83,000 or so unique TCRs was obtained from blood samples, and a median clonality of about 0.08 was observed. The study was an exploratory multi-omic analysis of somatic, immune and clinical correlates of response to PD-L1 blockade with atezolizumab in urothelial cancer. Pretreatment tumor samples, along with matched peripheral blood serially collected before and after atezolizumab treatment, were subjected to TCR sequencing. Durable clinical benefit was defined as a progression-free survival longer than 6 months, and TCR features were additionally tested against progression-free survival and overall survival. In the same patients, whole exome sequencing and RNA sequencing of pretreatment tumors were performed in addition to TCR sequencing. Durable clinical benefit was achieved by nine patients but not by the remaining 20. Twenty-nine patients had pretreatment blood TCR-seq, about 25 had at least one posttreatment blood collection, and about 25 had tumor TCR-seq. What the work shows at the level of the full study, not this receptor alone: Improved progression-free and overall survival was found to be associated with pretreatment peripheral blood TCR clonality below the median. Because the sample size was small (n ≈ 29) and many of the analyses were exploratory, the results are meant to be hypothesis-generating. At 3 weeks after the start of treatment, tumor-associated TCR clones in peripheral blood had expanded more in patients with durable benefit (n of about 20, p = 0.022).

Synthetic TCR analog templates were spiked into each PCR so that absolute template abundance could be estimated from read counts. The immunoSEQ assay was used to amplify TCRbeta CDR3 regions from genomic DNA with bias-controlled V and J gene primers. Sequencing of rearranged TCRbeta segments was performed at approximately 20X coverage. Turning to the authors' computational methods: Sequencing errors were corrected by clustering and CDR3s were annotated against IMGT to assign V, D and J genes. Only productive TCRbeta rearrangements were used in downstream analyses, excluding out-of-frame or stop-codon sequences. Clonality was calculated as one minus the Shannon entropy normalized by the log of the number of unique productive sequences. Fisher's exact test with Benjamini-Hochberg correction, at a threshold of adjusted p below 0.01, was used to find clones that differed between time points or between blood and tumor. TCRdb holds this immuneACCESS table with in-frame rearrangements only. Some clones are missing; in checked studies, unresolved V genes explain under half, and the rest has no known cause. V, J and clone size are taken as reported in that table, and D and trimming were inferred from the DNA itself. Counted in this sample were 35,000 to 40,000 clones; 70% to 90% of them appeared once. Roughly 24% of the sample lies in the top ten.

Via the germline V gene, CDR1 is SGHVS and CDR2 FQNEAQ. Deletion took 0 bases off V and 3 bases off J, with a span of 15 bases between the germline ends. There are 16 amino acids in the CDR3, from cysteine to phenylalanine inclusive. Here the CDR3 DNA is all that survives: 48 bases in frame from base 1. This clone was seen once. This clone's antigen is unknown. Nothing much larger sits one base from this clone, and base qualities are not available. This sample's time point label indicates: peripheral blood 6 weeks after treatment start. The cohort included 25 to 30 patients with locally advanced or metastatic urothelial carcinoma who were treated at Memorial Sloan Kettering on a trial protocol. Peripheral blood mononuclear cells were collected from each patient pretreatment and during treatment, giving between 1 and 8 total time points per patient. The Qiagen DNeasy Blood extraction kit was used to purify genomic DNA from total PBMCs and tumor samples. PBMCs were collected pretreatment and during treatment and were isolated and stored as previously described.

The sample consisted of PBMCs, taken around atezolizumab (anti-PD-L1) treatment. The clonotype originates from a man between 60 and 75 years old with urothelial cancer. Rearrangement joined TRBV7-8 to TRBJ2-7; TRBD2 is a possible D gene, resting on 5 matching bases. The nucleotide sequence is given as TGTGCCAGCAGCTTAGCTGTGAGGGCCGAGTTCTACGAGCAGTACTTC. The resulting protein is CASSLAVRAEFYEQYF.